These 28 T cell receptor beta chains were sequenced from one sample in a study of regulatory T cells in long-lasting Graves disease. Stated time point: persistent/refractory GD, antithyroid drugs over 5 years with positive TRAb. After RNA was extracted from PBMCs, the TCR library was made from it. To make TCR beta libraries, researchers used iRepertoire HTBI primers and Arm-PCR of CDR3 regions. One entry per CDR3 protein results from TCRdb running MiXCR on the multiplex PCR reads. The table lists 450,000 or so distinct CDR3 sequences, about 22% of them singletons, with 13% in the top ten. Sequences were derived from peripheral blood mononuclear cells (PBMCs), sampled when the disease was refractory, from a patient treated with antithyroid drugs. These receptor sequences come from a female donor with Graves disease.

This clonotype has only a few counts. The chain joins TRBV10-3 to TRBJ2-2, with a tentative D call TRBD1 (6 bases). This CDR3 has 16 residues. Trimming pared 4 bases from V and 5 bases from J, leaving 17 bases between. Germline CDR1 and CDR2: ENHRY and SYGVKD. The chain's CDR3 is CAISGGSGDPTGELFF. DNA of the CDR3: TGTGCCATCAGTGGGGGGTCAGGGGATCCGACCGGGGAGCTGTTTTTT.

In this sample, this clonotype turned up many times. This chain uses TRBV11-2 with TRBJ2-3; D remains unclear. This CDR3 is 14 amino acids long. V shed 0 bases and J shed 4 bases, with 8 bases lying between them. CDR1 is SGHAT, CDR2 FQNNGV, per germline. In DNA, the CDR3 is TGTGCCAGCAGCTTAGATGGGGTGGCAGATACGCAGTATTTT. It codes for CASSLDGVADTQYF. The whole variable domain, remainder taken from reference TRBV11-2 and TRBJ2-3, is EAGVAQSPRYKIIEKRQSVAFWCNPISGHATLYWYQQILGQGPKLLIQFQNNGVVDDSQLPKDRFSAERLKGVDSTLKIQPAKLEDSAVYLCASSLDGVADTQYFGPGTRLTVL.

The chain carries TRBV20-1 and TRBJ1-1, with D hard to call. V lost 1 base, J lost 9 bases, and 12 bases lay in between. The CDR3 totals 12 residues. Germline CDR1 DFQATT, CDR2 SNEGSKA (reference sequence). Here the CDR3 reads CSARVQPTQAFF. The CDR3 bases are TGCAGTGCTAGAGTACAGCCAACCCAAGCTTTCTTT.

Only a few counts were recorded for this clonotype. The J gene is TRBJ2-7, the V gene TRBV19; weak D call: TRBD2 (6 bases). The CDR3 is 11 residues long. Germline-derived CDR1 and CDR2 are LNHDA and SQIVND (reference sequence). Trimming left V 10 bases short and J 4 bases short, with 11 bases between. The CDR3 DNA is TGTGCCACTGCGGGACTGTACGAGCAGTACTTC. Protein product: CATAGLYEQYF.

This chain links TRBV12-3 or TRBV12-4 with TRBJ2-1; D not certain. This CDR3 comprises 14 residues. V was cut by 9 bases and J by 2 bases, with 14 bases left in between. The CDR3: CASWSGGAYNEQFF. Here the CDR3 DNA reads TGTGCCAGTTGGTCGGGTGGGGCCTACAATGAGCAGTTCTTC.

There are a few counts of this clonotype. The V and J genes are TRBV19 and TRBJ2-2; D is undetermined. Germline CDR1 LNHDA, CDR2 SQIVND (reference sequence). The CDR3 has 14 amino acids. The V end lost 1 base, the J end lost 5 bases, and 8 bases lay between the germline ends. CDR3 protein: CASSIVTGTGELFF. CDR3 DNA: TGTGCCAGTAGTATAGTAACCGGTACCGGGGAGCTGTTTTTT.

The V and J genes are TRBV7-2 and TRBJ2-2; D might be TRBD2 (5 bases). V was shortened by 11 bases and J by 3 bases, with 16 bases between the two germline ends. The CDR3 consists of 14 residues. Per germline, CDR1 SGHTA and CDR2 FQGNSA. The CDR3 loop reads CAGLHWEHTGELFF. The CDR3 bases are TGTGCCGGTTTACATTGGGAGCACACCGGGGAGCTGTTTTTT.

This clonotype was seen at least ten times. The chain combines TRBV28 with TRBJ1-6; D unresolved. Trimming took off 3 bases at V and 17 bases at J, with 17 bases between the two ends. CDR3 size: 13 residues. Germline loops: CDR1 MDHEN, CDR2 SYDVKM. CDR3 DNA: TGTGCCAGCAGTTTCTTAGAGGGTGATGGTTTCCACTTT. Translated, it gives CASSFLEGDGFHF. Full variable domain (outside the CDR3, taken from reference TRBV28 and TRBJ1-6): DVKVTQSSRYLVKRTGEKVFLECVQDMDHENMFWYRQDPGLGLRLIYFSYDVKMKEKGDIPEGYSVSREKKERFSLILESASTNQTSMYLCASSFLEGDGFHFGNGTRLTVT.

The chain recombines TRBV20-1 with TRBJ2-5; D remains unclear. Deletions cut 5 bases from V and 1 base from J, with 8 bases between. The germline CDR1 and CDR2 sequences are DFQATT and SNEGSKA (reference sequence). This CDR3 region has 12 residues. The CDR3 coding sequence is TGCAGTGCTTCGACATCCCAAGAGACCCAGTACTTC. This encodes CSASTSQETQYF.

This clonotype was recorded at least ten times. This rearrangement joins TRBV28 to TRBJ1-2, with 7 bases aligning to TRBD1. The V and J ends lost 3 bases and 3 bases, in that order; junction bases with no gene match: 4. This CDR3 spans 14 amino acids. Germline V lookup: CDR1 MDHEN, CDR2 SYDVKM. The CDR3, as DNA: TGTGCCAGCAGTTTTAAAACAGGGGACTATGGCTACACCTTC. This codes for CASSFKTGDYGYTF.

This clonotype was counted at least ten times. This CDR3 reads CASRLPRGGGTTEAFF. In DNA, the CDR3 is TGTGCCAGCAGGTTACCCAGGGGAGGGGGCACCACTGAAGCTTTCTTT. The gene calls are TRBV6-1 and TRBJ1-1, with 7 bases matching TRBD1. The CDR3 is 16 amino acids. J gave up 4 bases and V 6 bases, and 14 bases lay outside the gene matches. Germline V CDR1 and CDR2: MNHNS, SASEGT.

The chain uses TRBV28 and TRBJ1-5, with 9 nucleotides matching TRBD1. The CDR3 covers 18 residues. Germline lookup yields CDR1 MDHEN and CDR2 SYDVKM. V gave up 6 bases and J gave up 4 bases; unmatched junction bases: 16. CDR3 nucleotides: TGTGCCAGCAGGCAGGGGAACAGGGGGCTCTCTCCTAATCAGCCCCAGCATTTT. It yields the protein CASRQGNRGLSPNQPQHF.

This clonotype was seen ten or more times. The rearrangement joins TRBV7-3 to TRBJ2-5; tentative D call: TRBD1 (5 bases). V was pared by 5 bases and J by 6 bases, with 13 bases between. The CDR3 extends over 13 amino acids. Germline V gives CDR1 SGHTA, CDR2 FQGTGA. The CDR3 here is CASSQGPGQTQYF. CDR3 DNA sequence: TGTGCCAGCAGCCAGGGCCCTGGGCAGACCCAGTACTTC.

There are many counts of this clonotype. The chain uses TRBV29-1 and TRBJ2-5, with 9 bases fitting TRBD1. Germline values: CDR1 SQVTM, CDR2 ANQGSEA. With 4 bases clipped from V and 5 bases from J, the junction kept 11 bases outside the gene matches. CDR3 length: 15 residues. The CDR3 nucleotides are TGCAGCGTTGGAGGAACAGGGGGCTGGGGTGAGACCCAGTACTTC. Translated: CSVGGTGGWGETQYF.

The table lists this clonotype with a few counts. The rearrangement links TRBV20-1 to TRBJ2-7; D unresolved. With 2 bases removed from V and 3 bases from J, the gap between germline ends came to 8 bases. This CDR3 has 12 residues. The germline V gene has CDR1 DFQATT and CDR2 SNEGSKA (reference sequence). The CDR3 loop reads CSARQKNYEQYF. CDR3 in DNA: TGCAGTGCTAGACAGAAAAACTACGAGCAGTACTTC.

The chain recombines TRBV5-5 with TRBJ1-2; 9 bases line up with TRBD1. J was trimmed by 4 bases and V by 5 bases; bases with no gene match: 9. The CDR3 totals 15 residues. The V gene's germline CDR1 is SGHKS and CDR2 YYEKEE (reference sequence). In nucleotides, the CDR3 is TGTGCCAGCAGATCCGGGACAGGGAAAGGCTATGGCTACACCTTC. It is translated as CASRSGTGKGYGYTF.

This clonotype was counted between two and nine times. V usage is TRBV9 and J usage is TRBJ2-4, with D maybe TRBD2 (6 bases). CDR1 and CDR2 from the germline V gene are SGDLS and YYNGEE. There are 14 residues in the CDR3. The V and J ends lost 3 bases and 6 bases respectively, with 13 bases between them. As DNA, the CDR3 is TGTGCCAGCAGCGACCTCCCGGGAGCAAACATTCAGTACTTC. Its translation is CASSDLPGANIQYF.

The chain employs TRBV9 and TRBJ2-2; 7 positions agree with TRBD2. Per the germline V gene, CDR1 is SGDLS and CDR2 is YYNGEE. Unmatched junction bases numbered 6, after V lost 4 bases and J lost 0 bases. The CDR3 contains 16 residues. The CDR3 region is CASSPTSVSNTGELFF. For the CDR3, the DNA is TGTGCCAGCAGCCCTACTAGCGTTTCGAACACCGGGGAGCTGTTTTTT.

This clonotype has just a few counts. This chain connects TRBV24-1 to TRBJ1-1; the D gene is possibly TRBD1 (6 bases). The CDR3 covers 14 residues. The V gene lost 3 bases and the J gene lost 8 bases, with 15 bases spanning the gap. The germline V gene encodes CDR1 KGHDR and CDR2 SFDVKD. The chain's CDR3 is CATSDTGQFSEAFF. In DNA, the CDR3 is TGTGCCACCAGTGATACGGGACAATTCAGCGAAGCTTTCTTT.

This sequence joins TRBV7-2 and TRBJ1-2; 7 positions match TRBD1. Looked up from germline, CDR1 is SGHTA and CDR2 is FQGNSA. V lost 1 base and J lost 4; bases outside the gene matches: 9. This CDR3 has 16 amino acids. DNA for the CDR3: TGTGCCAGCAGCTTAGAAAGGGGCAGGGGGACCTATGGCTACACCTTC. It yields the protein CASSLERGRGTYGYTF.

This clonotype was recorded many times. J is TRBJ1-1 and V is TRBV28; D may be TRBD1 (5 bases). CDR1 is MDHEN, CDR2 SYDVKM, per germline. Trimming shortened V by 2 bases and J by 0 bases, and 10 bases separated the two germline ends. The CDR3 spans 15 residues. The CDR3 loop reads CASSLGPGMNTEAFF. CDR3 DNA sequence: TGTGCCAGCAGTTTAGGTCCAGGGATGAACACTGAAGCTTTCTTT.

In the case of this clonotype: This may arise from a read error, as a much more abundant clone is one base away. The gene calls are TRBV5-6 and TRBJ1-4; D might be TRBD1 (5 bases). There are 15 residues in the CDR3. The V gene lost 1 base and the J gene lost 7 bases, with 14 bases spanning the gap. Germline V gene data show CDR1 as SGHDT and CDR2 as YYEEEE. CDR3 sequence: CASSLSRAGREKLFF. The CDR3 nucleotides are TGTGCCAGCAGCTTGAGCAGGGCAGGTCGTGAAAAACTGTTTTTT.

The table lists this clonotype with a few counts. The chain recombines TRBV20-1 with TRBJ2-7; 8 nucleotides match TRBD1. Germline values: CDR1 DFQATT, CDR2 SNEGSKA (reference sequence). The CDR3 extends over 12 amino acids. With V trimmed by 4 bases and J by 5 bases, 4 bases remained unmatched. This CDR3 reads CSATGGFNEQYF. The CDR3 bases are TGCAGTGCTACAGGGGGCTTCAACGAGCAGTACTTC.

This clonotype came up a few times. The V gene is TRBV6-2 or TRBV6-3, the J gene TRBJ1-2; D ambiguous. The germline gives CDR1 MNHEY, CDR2 SVGEGT. Trimming pared 2 bases from V and 7 bases from J, leaving 14 bases between. The CDR3 length is 14 residues. This chain's CDR3 is CASSYLPERVGYTF. Written as DNA, the CDR3 is TGTGCCAGCAGTTACCTCCCCGAGAGGGTTGGCTACACCTTC.

The sample holds many counts of this clonotype. V and J are TRBV6-5 and TRBJ2-7; 10 bases align to TRBD1. The CDR3 has 14 residues. V lost 4 bases to trimming and J lost 5 bases; unmatched junction nucleotides: 5. Germline V CDR1 and CDR2: MNHEY, SVGAGI. The CDR3: CASSFRDRGHEQYF. In DNA form, the CDR3 reads TGTGCCAGCAGTTTCCGGGACAGGGGCCACGAGCAGTACTTC.

This clonotype was picked up many times. The V and J genes are TRBV2 and TRBJ1-5; no clear D gene. The CDR3 contains 12 residues. Trimming left V 7 bases short and J 5 bases short, with 9 bases between. Germline V gene data show CDR1 as SNHLY and CDR2 as FYNNEI. CDR3 bases: TGTGCCAGCACTAGAAGCGATCAGCCCCAGCATTTT. The encoded protein is CASTRSDQPQHF. The whole variable domain, filled in from reference TRBV2 and TRBJ1-5, reads EPEVTQTPSHQVTQMGQEVILRCVPISNHLYFYWYRQILGQKVEFLVSFYNNEISEKSEIFDDQFSVERPDGSNFTLKIRSTKLEDSAMYFCASTRSDQPQHFGDGTRLSIL.

The table lists this clonotype with many counts. This sequence joins TRBV7-9 and TRBJ2-2; 11 nucleotides match TRBD1. The CDR3 extends over 18 amino acids. V was clipped by 0 bases and J by 0 bases; unmatched bases: 3. The V gene's germline CDR1 is SEHNR and CDR2 FQNEAQ (reference sequence). As DNA, the CDR3 is TGTGCCAGCAGCTTAGCAGGACAGGGGGCGCCGAACACCGGGGAGCTGTTTTTT. Translated: CASSLAGQGAPNTGELFF.

This clonotype occurred many times. The chain employs TRBV3-1 and TRBJ1-1; D remains unclear. V was cut by 7 bases and J by 4 bases, with 7 bases left in between. CDR3 length equals 11 residues. Germline V gene data show CDR1 as LGHDT and CDR2 as YNNKEL (reference sequence). The CDR3 sequence is CASMEGTEAFF. In DNA form, the CDR3 reads TGTGCCAGCATGGAAGGCACTGAAGCTTTCTTT.